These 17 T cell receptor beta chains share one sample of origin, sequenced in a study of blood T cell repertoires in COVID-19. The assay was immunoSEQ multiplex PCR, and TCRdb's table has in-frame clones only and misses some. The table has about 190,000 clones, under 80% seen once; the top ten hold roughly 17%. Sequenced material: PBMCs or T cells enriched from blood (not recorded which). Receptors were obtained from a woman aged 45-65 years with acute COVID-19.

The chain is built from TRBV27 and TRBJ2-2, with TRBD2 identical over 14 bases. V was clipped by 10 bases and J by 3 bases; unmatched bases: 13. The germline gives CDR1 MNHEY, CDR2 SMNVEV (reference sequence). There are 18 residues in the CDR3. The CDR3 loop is CATRPLTSGGGDTGELFF. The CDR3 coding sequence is TGTGCCACCCGCCCGCTGACTAGCGGGGGGGGTGACACCGGGGAGCTGTTTTTT.

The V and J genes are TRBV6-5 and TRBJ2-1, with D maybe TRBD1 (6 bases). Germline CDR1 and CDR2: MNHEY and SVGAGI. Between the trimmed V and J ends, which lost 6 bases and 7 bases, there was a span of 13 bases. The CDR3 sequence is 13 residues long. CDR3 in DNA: TGTGCCAGCAGCACCGGGACATTGAATGAGCAGTTCTTC. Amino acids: CASSTGTLNEQFF.

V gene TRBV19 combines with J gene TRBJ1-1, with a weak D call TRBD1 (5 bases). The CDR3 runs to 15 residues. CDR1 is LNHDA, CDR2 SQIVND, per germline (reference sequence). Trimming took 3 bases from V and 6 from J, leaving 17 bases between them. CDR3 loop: CASSMYFGASAEAFF. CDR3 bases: TGTGCCAGTAGTATGTATTTTGGGGCGAGCGCTGAAGCTTTCTTT. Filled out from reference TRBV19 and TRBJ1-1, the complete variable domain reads DGGITQSPKYLFRKEGQNVTLSCEQNLNHDAMYWYRQDPGQGLRLIYYSQIVNDFQKGDIAEGYSVSREKKESFPLTVTSAQKNPTAFYLCASSMYFGASAEAFFGQGTRLTVV.

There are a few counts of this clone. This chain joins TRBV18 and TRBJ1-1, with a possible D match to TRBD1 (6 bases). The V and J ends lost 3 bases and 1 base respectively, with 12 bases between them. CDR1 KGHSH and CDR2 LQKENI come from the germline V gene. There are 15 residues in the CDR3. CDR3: CASSPQADRNTEAFF. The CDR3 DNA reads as TGTGCCAGCTCACCCCAAGCGGACAGGAACACTGAAGCTTTCTTT. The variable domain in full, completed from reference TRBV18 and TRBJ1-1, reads NAGVMQNPRHLVRRRGQEARLRCSPMKGHSHVYWYRQLPEEGLKFMVYLQKENIIDESGMPKERFSAEFPKEGPSILRIQQVVRGDSAAYFCASSPQADRNTEAFFGQGTRLTVV.

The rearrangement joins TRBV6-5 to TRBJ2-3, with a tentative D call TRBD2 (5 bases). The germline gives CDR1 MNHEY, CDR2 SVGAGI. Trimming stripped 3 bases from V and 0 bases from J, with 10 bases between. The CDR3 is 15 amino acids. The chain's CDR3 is CASSYYGESTDTQYF. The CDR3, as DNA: TGTGCCAGCAGTTATTACGGGGAGAGCACAGATACGCAGTATTTT.

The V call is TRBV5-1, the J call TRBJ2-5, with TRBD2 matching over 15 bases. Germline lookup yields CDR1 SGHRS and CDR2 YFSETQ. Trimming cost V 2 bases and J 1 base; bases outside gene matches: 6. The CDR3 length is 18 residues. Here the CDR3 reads CASSFVGTSGGSQETQYF. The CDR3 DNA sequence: TGCGCCAGCAGCTTCGTGGGGACTAGCGGGGGGTCCCAAGAGACCCAGTACTTC.

CDR3 sequence reads: CASSWANYGYTF. CDR3 DNA: TGTGCCAGCAGTTGGGCCAACTATGGCTACACCTTC. This chain links TRBV6-2 or TRBV6-3 with TRBJ1-2, with D unresolved. CDR1 MNHEY and CDR2 SVGEGT come from the germline V gene. The CDR3 is 12 residues long. The V and J ends lost 4 bases and 2 bases respectively, with 5 bases between them.

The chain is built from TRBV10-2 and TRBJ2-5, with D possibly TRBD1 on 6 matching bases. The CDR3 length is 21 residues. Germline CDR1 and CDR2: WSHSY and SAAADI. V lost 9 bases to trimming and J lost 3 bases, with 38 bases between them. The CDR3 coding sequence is TGCGCCAGGGGTGCCCCAGTGCCTCTCATGGATCCCTTGGACAGAAAAGAGACCCAGTACTTC. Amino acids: CARGAPVPLMDPLDRKETQYF.

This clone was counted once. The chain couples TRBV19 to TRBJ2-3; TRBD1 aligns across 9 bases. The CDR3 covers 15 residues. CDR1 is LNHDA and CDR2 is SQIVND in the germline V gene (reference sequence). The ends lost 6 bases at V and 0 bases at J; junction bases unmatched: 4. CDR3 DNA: TGTGCCAGTAGCACCGGGACAGGGAGCACAGATACGCAGTATTTT. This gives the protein CASSTGTGSTDTQYF.

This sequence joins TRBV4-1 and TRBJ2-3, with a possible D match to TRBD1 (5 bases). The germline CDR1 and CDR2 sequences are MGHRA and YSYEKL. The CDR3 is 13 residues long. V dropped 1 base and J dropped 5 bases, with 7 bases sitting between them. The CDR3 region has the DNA TGCGCCAGCAGCCAAGTGGGGCTAGATACGCAGTATTTT. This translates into CASSQVGLDTQYF.

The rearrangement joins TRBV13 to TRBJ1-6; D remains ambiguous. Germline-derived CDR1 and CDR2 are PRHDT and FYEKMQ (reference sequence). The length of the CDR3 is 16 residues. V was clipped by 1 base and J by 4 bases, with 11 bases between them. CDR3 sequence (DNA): TGTGCCAGCAGCTTAGATAATGGGAGGTATAATTCACCCCTCCACTTT. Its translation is CASSLDNGRYNSPLHF.

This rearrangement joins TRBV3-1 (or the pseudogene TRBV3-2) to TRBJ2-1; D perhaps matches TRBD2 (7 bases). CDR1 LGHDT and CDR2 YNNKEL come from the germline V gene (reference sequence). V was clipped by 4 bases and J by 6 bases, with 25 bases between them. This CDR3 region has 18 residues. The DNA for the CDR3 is TGTGCCAGCAGCCTGAGAGGCTCGGCAACAGGGAGGGGCAATGAGCAGTTCTTC. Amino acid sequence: CASSLRGSATGRGNEQFF.

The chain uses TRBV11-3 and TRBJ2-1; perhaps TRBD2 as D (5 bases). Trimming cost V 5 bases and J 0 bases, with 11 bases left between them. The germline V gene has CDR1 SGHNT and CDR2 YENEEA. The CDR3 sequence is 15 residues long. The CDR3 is CASSLGGHSYNEQFF. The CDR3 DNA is TGTGCCAGCAGCCTCGGCGGGCACTCCTACAATGAGCAGTTCTTC.

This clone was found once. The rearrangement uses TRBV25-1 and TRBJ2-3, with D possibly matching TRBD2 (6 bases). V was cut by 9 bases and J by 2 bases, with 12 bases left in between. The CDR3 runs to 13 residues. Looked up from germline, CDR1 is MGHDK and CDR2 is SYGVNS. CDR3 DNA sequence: TGTGCCAGTGTCGGGAGACACACAGATACGCAGTATTTT. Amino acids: CASVGRHTDTQYF.

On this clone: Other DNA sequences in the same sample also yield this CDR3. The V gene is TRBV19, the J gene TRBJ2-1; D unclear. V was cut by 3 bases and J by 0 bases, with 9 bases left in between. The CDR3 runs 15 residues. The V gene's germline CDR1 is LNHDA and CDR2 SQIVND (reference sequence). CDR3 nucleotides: TGTGCCAGTAGTATCTCAGGTAGCTCCTACAATGAGCAGTTCTTC. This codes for CASSISGSSYNEQFF. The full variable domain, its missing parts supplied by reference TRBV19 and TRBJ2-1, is DGGITQSPKYLFRKEGQNVTLSCEQNLNHDAMYWYRQDPGQGLRLIYYSQIVNDFQKGDIAEGYSVSREKKESFPLTVTSAQKNPTAFYLCASSISGSSYNEQFFGPGTRLTVL.

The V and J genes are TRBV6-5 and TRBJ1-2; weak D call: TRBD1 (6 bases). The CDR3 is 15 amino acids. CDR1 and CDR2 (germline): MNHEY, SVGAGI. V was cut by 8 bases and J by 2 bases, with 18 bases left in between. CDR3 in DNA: TGTGCCAGCCCTACAGCTACAGGGTCGAACTATGGCTACACCTTC. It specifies CASPTATGSNYGYTF.

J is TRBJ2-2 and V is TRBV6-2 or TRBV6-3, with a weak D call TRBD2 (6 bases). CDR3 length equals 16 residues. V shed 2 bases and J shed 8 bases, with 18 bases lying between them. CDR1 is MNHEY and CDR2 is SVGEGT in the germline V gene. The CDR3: CASSYGGTPRVGELFF. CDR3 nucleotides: TGTGCCAGCAGTTACGGTGGGACTCCGAGGGTGGGGGAGCTGTTTTTT.